This T cell receptor (beta chain) was observed in a study of Graves' ophthalmopathy and Graves' hyperthyroidism. This CDR3 is 15 amino acids long. V was shortened by 0 bases and J by 4 bases, with 12 bases between the two germline ends. Germline CDR1 and CDR2: ENHRY and SYGVKD. RNA transcripts served as template for amplifying TCR beta CDR3 sequences. Second-round multiplex PCR came after first-round RT-PCR with HTBI primers. TCRdb reprocessed the multiplex PCR reads with MiXCR, giving one entry per CDR3 protein. The sample consists of fewer than 650,000 distinct CDR3 sequences, about a fifth of them appearing once. Fresh peripheral blood (approximately 10 ml) yielded the PBMCs. The sample holds many counts of this clonotype.

The J gene is TRBJ2-5, the V gene TRBV10-3; D perhaps matches TRBD1 (5 bases). The source of this sequence is a young woman with stable Graves' hyperthyroidism. Some clones in this sample may be carry-over from other donors' samples. Sequencing input: peripheral blood. CDR3 residues: CAISESGPARETQYF. Here the CDR3 DNA reads TGTGCCATCAGTGAGTCGGGGCCTGCGCGAGAGACCCAGTACTTC.